The table lists the clone carrying this T cell receptor beta chain with a few counts. Its antigen is unidentified. The sample is drawn from a study of response to subunit inactivated influenza vaccine. Findings of the study overall: Few additional T cells are recruited per seasonal influenza vaccination, authors suggested.

From the RT-PCR reads, TCRdb called clonotypes with MiXCR, one entry per CDR3 protein. The repertoire holds about 520,000 distinct CDR3 sequences, with approximately 7.7% as singletons. CDR3 length: 14 amino acids. The germline V gene encodes CDR1 DFQATT and CDR2 SNEGSKA (reference sequence). Trimming removed 3 bases from V and 3 bases from J, with 14 bases in between. The sequence was collected from a man in his fifties or sixties who received an inactivated influenza vaccine. This sequence joins TRBV20-1 and TRBJ2-5; possibly TRBD2 for D (6 bases). The material sequenced was PBMCs from blood, taken less than 30 months after vaccination. The CDR3 loop is CSASRGTFEETQYF. The CDR3 coding sequence is TGCAGTGCTAGTCGCGGGACCTTCGAAGAGACCCAGTACTTC.